The clone carrying this T cell receptor beta chain was seen more than once but under ten times. No antigen is known for it. The trim removed 6 bases at V and 5 bases at J, leaving 8 bases unmatched. Germline V gene lookup returns CDR1 MNHEY and CDR2 SVGAGI. The CDR3 covers 15 residues. This specimen belongs to a study of human T cells and chemical hapten exposure. Overall study: TCR yields differed between samples (mainly from small differences in pooled library volume).

As to time point: pre-sensitization, week 0. As for treatment: therapeutic diphenylcyclopropenone sensitization with weekly scalp DPC. Total RNA extraction was carried out from unfractionated whole blood. Findings and limits, study-wide: The presence of alopecia in the donors means their immune response may differ from healthy people's.

One entry per CDR3 protein results from TCRdb running MiXCR on the RACE reads. The top ten clones hold 25% to 30% of a sample with 34,000 or so distinct CDR3 sequences, approximately 10% of them seen once. This chain joins TRBV6-5 and TRBJ2-2; 8 bases are a match to TRBD2. The source of this sequence is a man aged 45 to 65 with alopecia areata. Some clones in this sample may be carry-over from other donors' samples. The sequencing here drew on whole blood, taken in connection with sensitization to the hapten diphenylcyclopropenone (DPC). The CDR3 region is CASSLAGMRTGELFF. The CDR3 DNA is TGTGCCAGCAGCTTAGCGGGAATGCGAACCGGGGAGCTGTTTTTT.